These 9 T cell receptor beta chains share one sample of origin, sequenced in a study of identical twins. TCRdb used MiXCR to reprocess the 5' RACE reads, holding one entry per CDR3 protein. The sample shows around 1.7 million distinct CDR3 sequences, around 33% of them seen only once. Sequenced input: cord blood. The origin of the receptors is a newborn girl in good health.

A few counts support this clonotype. The chain combines TRBV4-1 with TRBJ1-5, with 10 bases aligning to TRBD1. Losses at the gene ends were 0 bases for V and 2 bases for J; bases not matched to a gene: 1. The germline V gene encodes CDR1 MGHRA and CDR2 YSYEKL. CDR3 length: 16 amino acids. In nucleotides, the CDR3 is TGCGCCAGCAGCCAAGATGGGACAGGGGGCAATCAGCCCCAGCATTTT. Its translation: CASSQDGTGGNQPQHF.

The chain is built from TRBV20-1 and TRBJ1-1, with D perhaps TRBD1 (6 bases). This CDR3 is 13 amino acids long. Looked up from germline, CDR1 is DFQATT and CDR2 is SNEGSKA (reference sequence). V lost 1 base, J lost 4 bases, and 10 bases lay in between. Here the CDR3 DNA reads TGCAGTGCTAGAGTACCAGGGGTCACTGAAGCTTTCTTT. This translates into CSARVPGVTEAFF.

The chain links TRBV28 to TRBJ2-3, with 7 bases fitting TRBD2. The trim removed 8 bases at V and 2 bases at J, leaving 10 bases unmatched. This CDR3 contains 15 residues. Germline loops: CDR1 MDHEN, CDR2 SYDVKM. The CDR3 DNA reads as TGTGCCAGCGGGTGGGGTAGCGGGCACACAGATACGCAGTATTTT. Amino acid sequence: CASGWGSGHTDTQYF.

The table lists this clonotype with a count of one. The genes are TRBV20-1 and TRBJ2-1; 8 bases are a match to TRBD2. Losses at the gene ends were 6 bases for V and 6 bases for J; bases not matched to a gene: 10. The CDR3 spans 14 residues. Per the germline V gene, CDR1 is DFQATT and CDR2 is SNEGSKA (reference sequence). In DNA form, the CDR3 reads TGCAGTGCCCCCAGGGCGGGGGGTCCCAATGAGCAGTTCTTC. It translates to CSAPRAGGPNEQFF.

This clonotype was detected a few times. The V call is TRBV6-5, the J call TRBJ2-7; 12 positions agree with TRBD2. The CDR3 runs 14 residues. Germline V gives CDR1 MNHEY, CDR2 SVGAGI. V trimming: 6 bases; J trimming: 3 bases; junction bases outside the gene matches: 3. Here the CDR3 reads CASRRTSGVYEQYF. The CDR3 coding sequence is TGTGCCAGCAGGCGGACTAGCGGGGTCTACGAGCAGTACTTC.

This clonotype came up a few times. The chain employs TRBV20-1 and TRBJ2-3; the match to TRBD2 covers 16 bases. CDR3 length: 16 residues. CDR1 is DFQATT and CDR2 is SNEGSKA in the germline V gene (reference sequence). V shed 3 bases, J shed 6 bases, and the junction held 6 bases outside the gene matches. CDR3 sequence: CSASEGLAGGGDTQYF. The CDR3, as DNA: TGCAGTGCTAGTGAGGGACTAGCGGGAGGGGGCGATACGCAGTATTTT.

J is TRBJ2-1 and V is TRBV24-1; 10 bases line up with TRBD2. The CDR3 loop spans 17 amino acids. Germline V gives CDR1 KGHDR, CDR2 SFDVKD. V was clipped by 4 bases and J by 5 bases; unmatched bases: 10. Here the CDR3 DNA reads TGTGCCACCAGTGACCCTCCTAGCGGGGGAACTAACAATGAGCAGTTCTTC. Its protein product is CATSDPPSGGTNNEQFF.

This clonotype was observed a few times. The J gene is TRBJ1-1, the V gene TRBV3-1; tentatively, D is TRBD1 (5 bases). V lost 1 base to trimming and J lost 9 bases, with 12 bases between them. The V gene's germline CDR1 is LGHDT and CDR2 YNNKEL (reference sequence). This CDR3 spans 13 amino acids. For the CDR3, the DNA is TGTGCCAGCAGCCAAGGCCCAGGGAGACAAGCTTTCTTT. As protein: CASSQGPGRQAFF.

The rearrangement uses TRBV20-1 and TRBJ2-5; tentative D call: TRBD2 (6 bases). There are 14 residues in the CDR3. CDR1 and CDR2 from the germline V gene are DFQATT and SNEGSKA (reference sequence). The V end was cut by 4 bases, the J end by 11 bases, with 23 bases between. The CDR3 coding sequence is TGCAGTGCTAAAAGACCGGGAGAAGACAATGAGCAGTACTTC. As protein: CSAKRPGEDNEQYF.